The 21 T cell receptor beta chains presented below share a single source sample, sequenced in a study of T cells in Graves' hyperthyroidism and ophthalmopathy. Amplified TCR beta CDR3 regions derived from RNA transcripts. HTBI primers were employed in a first-round RT-PCR of the TCR CDR3. Each CDR3 protein gets one entry after TCRdb re-called the multiplex PCR reads with MiXCR. This table holds around 240,000 distinct CDR3 sequences, 16% found once. Sequenced material: blood. The receptors shown here come from a woman under 30 with Graves' ophthalmopathy.

The rearrangement uses TRBV6-1 and TRBJ1-3; 8 nucleotides agree with TRBD1. V gave up 4 bases and J gave up 2 bases; unmatched junction bases: 4. CDR3 length equals 15 residues. Germline loops: CDR1 MNHNS, CDR2 SASEGT. In DNA, the CDR3 is TGTGCCAGCAGTGTTACAGGGGGAGCTGGAAACACCATATATTTT. The encoded protein is CASSVTGGAGNTIYF.

This clonotype showed up many times. The gene calls are TRBV9 and TRBJ2-3, with D possibly matching TRBD1 (6 bases). This CDR3 is 16 amino acids long. Germline V CDR1 and CDR2: SGDLS, YYNGEE. Trimming removed 3 bases at V and 4 bases at J, with 18 bases between. The CDR3 loop reads CASSAVGQRLADTQYF. In DNA, the CDR3 is TGTGCCAGCAGCGCCGTGGGACAAAGGCTCGCAGATACGCAGTATTTT.

This clonotype was observed a few times. The chain employs TRBV28 and TRBJ2-1, with a possible D match to TRBD2 (6 bases). The CDR3 totals 16 residues. V lost 0 bases, J lost 0 bases, and 9 bases lay in between. Germline lookup yields CDR1 MDHEN and CDR2 SYDVKM. The CDR3 nucleotides are TGTGCCAGCAGTTTATGGGCCGGGAGCTCCTACAATGAGCAGTTCTTC. Amino acid sequence: CASSLWAGSSYNEQFF.

This clonotype was detected ten times or more. The CDR3 sequence is CASSLYTGVGKNIQYF. The CDR3 nucleotides are TGTGCCAGCAGCTTGTATACAGGGGTGGGCAAAAACATTCAGTACTTC. The V gene is TRBV5-6, the J gene TRBJ2-4; 7 nucleotides align to TRBD1. V lost 1 base and J lost 3; bases outside the gene matches: 7. CDR1 and CDR2 (germline): SGHDT, YYEEEE. This CDR3 region has 16 residues.

This clonotype was counted many times. The chain carries TRBV20-1 and TRBJ2-1; 9 nucleotides line up with TRBD1. Germline CDR1 reads DFQATT; CDR2 reads SNEGSKA (reference sequence). Trimming took 6 bases from V and 4 from J; bases not matched to a gene: 10. This CDR3 is built from 15 residues. In DNA form, the CDR3 reads TGCAGTGCAGCGCTTCCCGGGACAGGGTACAATGAGCAGTTCTTC. Its protein product is CSAALPGTGYNEQFF.

This clonotype occurred many times. This rearrangement joins TRBV12-3 or TRBV12-4 to TRBJ2-5, with D hard to call. The CDR3 loop spans 16 amino acids. V lost 3 bases and J 1 base, leaving 15 bases between the germline ends. CDR3 in amino acids: CASSFKQKFFQETQYF. The CDR3, as DNA: TGTGCCAGCAGTTTCAAACAGAAGTTTTTCCAAGAGACCCAGTACTTC.

This clonotype has more than one count but fewer than ten. The chain carries TRBV4-1 and TRBJ2-7, with 8 bases that match TRBD1. With V trimmed by 0 bases and J by 12 bases, 7 bases remained unmatched. Germline values: CDR1 MGHRA, CDR2 YSYEKL. This CDR3 region has 13 residues. The CDR3 nucleotides are TGCGCCAGCAGCCAAGATCCGGGCAGGGGGCTGTACTTC. This translates into CASSQDPGRGLYF.

The sample holds many counts of this clonotype. This chain joins TRBV27 and TRBJ2-3; possibly TRBD2 for D (6 bases). The CDR3 contains 16 residues. Trimming cost V 5 bases and J 0 bases, with 15 bases left between them. In germline, CDR1 is MNHEY, CDR2 SMNVEV (reference sequence). In DNA form, the CDR3 reads TGTGCCAGCAGTCCGCTAGCGTCTTCTAGCACAGATACGCAGTATTTT. Translated, it gives CASSPLASSSTDTQYF.

This clonotype was detected a few times. The genes are TRBV9 and TRBJ1-1, with TRBD1 matching over 7 bases. V lost 0 bases to trimming and J lost 2 bases; unmatched junction nucleotides: 4. This CDR3 has 15 amino acids. Germline V gene lookup returns CDR1 SGDLS and CDR2 YYNGEE. The CDR3 nucleotides are TGTGCCAGCAGCGTAGACCAGGGGGTTAACACTGAAGCTTTCTTT. Translation: CASSVDQGVNTEAFF.

This clonotype was recorded at least ten times. This chain joins TRBV27 and TRBJ2-5; weak D call: TRBD2 (6 bases). Trimming removed 6 bases at V and 4 bases at J, with 18 bases between. The CDR3 loop spans 15 amino acids. The V gene's germline CDR1 is MNHEY and CDR2 SMNVEV (reference sequence). CDR3 DNA sequence: TGTGCCAGCAGGCTCGGGAGCGTTGCGGGAGAGACCCAGTACTTC. It yields the protein CASRLGSVAGETQYF.

This clonotype was picked up many times. The chain is built from TRBV20-1 and TRBJ1-1, with D uncertain. Germline V lookup: CDR1 DFQATT, CDR2 SNEGSKA (reference sequence). V was pared by 0 bases and J by 10 bases, with 24 bases between. This CDR3 is built from 16 residues. The CDR3 nucleotides are TGCAGTGCTAGAGATATAAACTCGCTTTTAAGCGGTCCAGCTTTCTTT. As protein: CSARDINSLLSGPAFF.

There are many counts of this clonotype. V is TRBV5-1 and J is TRBJ2-1, with 7 bases matching TRBD2. The V segment lost 4 bases and the J segment 4 bases; nucleotides outside the gene matches: 20. The germline V gene has CDR1 SGHRS and CDR2 YFSETQ. The CDR3 covers 19 residues. CDR3 protein: CASSPGSGGRDYLYNEQFF. CDR3 bases: TGCGCCAGCAGCCCGGGGTCCGGGGGACGGGACTACCTTTACAATGAGCAGTTCTTC.

This clonotype was observed at least ten times. The V and J genes are TRBV3-1 and TRBJ2-3, with 9 bases identical to TRBD1. In germline, CDR1 is LGHDT, CDR2 YNNKEL (reference sequence). The CDR3 consists of 14 residues. The junction had 4 bases not matched to a gene; V was cut back by 8 bases and J by 1 base. In DNA form, the CDR3 reads TGTGCCAGCGATCGGACAGGGGGCACAGATACGCAGTATTTT. This translates into CASDRTGGTDTQYF.

This clonotype has ten or more counts. The rearrangement links TRBV4-2 to TRBJ1-1, with D maybe TRBD1 (6 bases). The CDR3 contains 13 residues. Germline loops: CDR1 LGHNA, CDR2 YNFKEQ. The ends were cut back, 1 base at V and 5 bases at J, with 8 bases in the middle. The CDR3 here is CASSQAGETEAFF. The CDR3 nucleotides read TGTGCCAGCAGCCAAGCAGGGGAGACTGAAGCTTTCTTT.

This clonotype was counted at least ten times. The chain uses TRBV2 and TRBJ1-1; TRBD1 agrees at 7 bases. This CDR3 contains 13 residues. The V gene end was trimmed by 9 bases and the J gene end by 0 bases; junction bases not matched to a gene: 4. In germline, CDR1 is SNHLY, CDR2 FYNNEI. The CDR3 sequence is CASGGQMNTEAFF. The DNA for the CDR3 is TGTGCCAGTGGGGGACAGATGAACACTGAAGCTTTCTTT.

This clonotype has at least ten counts. The chain employs TRBV19 and TRBJ1-1, with 7 bases matching TRBD1. Germline CDR1 reads LNHDA; CDR2 reads SQIVND (reference sequence). CDR3 length: 16 residues. The trim removed 6 bases at V and 3 bases at J, leaving 13 bases unmatched. CDR3 in amino acids: CASSGWGAGGHTEAFF. The CDR3, as DNA: TGTGCCAGTAGCGGATGGGGTGCAGGGGGGCACACTGAAGCTTTCTTT. Based on the CDR3 plus reference TRBV19 and TRBJ1-1, the full variable domain is DGGITQSPKYLFRKEGQNVTLSCEQNLNHDAMYWYRQDPGQGLRLIYYSQIVNDFQKGDIAEGYSVSREKKESFPLTVTSAQKNPTAFYLCASSGWGAGGHTEAFFGQGTRLTVV.

This clonotype was observed many times. This rearrangement joins TRBV10-2 to TRBJ2-1; TRBD2 is a possible D gene (5 bases). Germline CDR1 is WSHSY and CDR2 is SAAADI. The CDR3 sequence is 16 residues long. The ends were cut back, 0 bases at V and 0 bases at J, with 9 bases in the middle. CDR3 DNA: TGCGCCAGCAGTGAGTCGTACGGGATCTCCTACAATGAGCAGTTCTTC. This codes for CASSESYGISYNEQFF.

V is TRBV12-3 or TRBV12-4 and J is TRBJ2-2, with D tentatively TRBD1 (6 bases). Trimming took 5 bases from V and 6 from J, leaving 10 bases between them. The CDR3 spans 13 residues. The CDR3 nucleotides are TGTGCCAGCAGTGGACAGTTTTCCGGGGAGCTGTTTTTT. This codes for CASSGQFSGELFF.

This clonotype came up many times. CDR3 sequence (DNA): TGTGCCAGCAGTTACTCGAGATTCCCTAGCGGAACCACCGGGGAGCTGTTTTTT. Its protein product is CASSYSRFPSGTTGELFF. The V call is TRBV6-6, the J call TRBJ2-2; 7 bases line up with TRBD2. V was clipped by 0 bases and J by 4 bases; unmatched bases: 11. The CDR3 has 18 residues. Per germline, CDR1 MNHNY and CDR2 SVGAGI (reference sequence).

This clonotype was counted at least ten times. The chain employs TRBV7-2 and TRBJ2-7; 9 bases align to TRBD1. The CDR3 length is 14 residues. Germline CDR1 is SGHTA and CDR2 is FQGNSA. V lost 2 bases, J lost 4 bases, and 3 bases stayed unmatched. Here the CDR3 DNA reads TGTGCCAGCAGCTTACTAGACAGGGGGTACGAGCAGTACTTC. Residues: CASSLLDRGYEQYF. The whole variable domain, filled in from reference TRBV7-2 and TRBJ2-7, reads GAGVSQSPSNKVTEKGKDVELRCDPISGHTALYWYRQSLGQGLEFLIYFQGNSAPDKSGLPSDRFSAERTGGSVSTLTIQRTQQEDSAVYLCASSLLDRGYEQYFGPGTRLTVT.

The chain recombines TRBV20-1 with TRBJ1-1, with a weak D call TRBD1 (6 bases). Germline CDR1 and CDR2: DFQATT and SNEGSKA (reference sequence). Trimming took 4 bases from V and 7 from J, leaving 16 bases between them. This CDR3 comprises 13 residues. The CDR3 region has the DNA TGCAGTGCTAAGGGGGGAGGTGGAGGTGAAGCTTTCTTT. It codes for CSAKGGGGGEAFF.